This TCR beta chain was obtained from a study of OX40 agonist ivuxolimab in advanced cancers. The protocol was immunoSEQ multiplex PCR, while the TCRdb copy is restricted to in-frame clones and leaves out a portion. Of about 120,000 clones in the sample, 80% to 90% were seen once. This clone was found once. This CDR3 region has 16 residues. The TCR sequence derives from an adult with an advanced solid tumor such as melanoma, head and neck, liver or kidney cancer. The material sequenced was CD4+ or CD8+ T cells sorted from blood, taken in a trial of the OX40 agonist ivuxolimab. The V and J genes are TRBV21-1 and TRBJ2-6. TRBV21-1 counts as a pseudogene. The CDR3 coding sequence is TGTGCCAGCAGCAGGGAAGAGGGGACTGGGGCCAACGTCCTGACTTTC. Translating it yields CASSREEGTGANVLTF.